This is a list of T cell receptor beta chains from one sample in a study of shared clonotypes between healthy human individuals. Sequenced by immunoSEQ multiplex PCR; TCRdb stores in-frame clones only, minus some. Among roughly 520,000 clones listed, 90% to 96% were seen once. Sequencing was carried out using naive CD4+ T cells sorted from blood. The receptor set was obtained from a woman aged 25 to 39 in good health. The CDR3 runs from the conserved cysteine through the conserved F or W. The order of the fields is J gene, V gene, CDR3 length, clone size, D gene, CDR3 DNA, CDR3 protein. The D gene is left open where the match is weak. The size field is filled for only some rows; it gives once, few, many or a size class.

>TRBJ2-7|TRBV11-2|15|NA|TRBD1
TGTGCCAGCAGCTTAAGCCGGACAGGGGCCTACGAGCAGTACTTC
CASSLSRTGAYEQYF
>TRBJ2-7|TRBV5-1|15|NA|NA
TGCGCCAGCAGCAAGTCCGGGCAGGGTGTTCACGAGCAGTACTTC
CASSKSGQGVHEQYF
>TRBJ2-5|TRBV19|15|NA|TRBD1
TGTGCCAGTAGTCAGGCCGGGACAGAAAAAGAGACCCAGTACTTC
CASSQAGTEKETQYF
>TRBJ2-2|TRBV5-1|16|NA|TRBD1
TGCGCCAGCAGCTTGGGGACAGGGCCCTACACCGGGGAGCTGTTTTTT
CASSLGTGPYTGELFF
>TRBJ2-7|TRBV6-1|14|NA|NA
TGTGCCAGCAGTGAAGTAGGGGTCTTAAACGAGCAGTACTTC
CASSEVGVLNEQYF
>TRBJ1-3|TRBV11-2|16|NA|TRBD1
TGTGCCAGCAGCAGACAGGGAGTACTACCCGGAAACACCATATATTTT
CASSRQGVLPGNTIYF
>TRBJ2-5|TRBV2|11|NA|NA
TGTGCCAGCACCTTAGCTGAGACCCAGTACTTC
CASTLAETQYF
>TRBJ2-7|TRBV7-9|15|NA|TRBD1
TGTGCCAGCAGCGTCACCGGGACAGGGATCAACGAGCAGTACTTC
CASSVTGTGINEQYF
>TRBJ1-1|TRBV5-1|15|NA|NA
TGCGCCAGCAGCTCCGGGGGGGCGGAGGACACTGAAGCTTTCTTT
CASSSGGAEDTEAFF
>TRBJ1-2|TRBV19|13|NA|NA
TGTGCCAGTAGTATCGGGGGCCGTTCTGGCTACACCTTC
CASSIGGRSGYTF
>TRBJ2-3|TRBV2|13|once|NA
TGTGCCAGCAGTGGGGAGGTGCCAGATACGCAGTATTTT
CASSGEVPDTQYF
>TRBJ2-4|TRBV27|14|once|NA
TGTGCCAGCAGTTTTCTCCCACAGCCCGGCATTCAGTACTTC
CASSFLPQPGIQYF
>TRBJ2-7|TRBV6-5|15|NA|TRBD2
TGTGCCAGCAGGCGAGCGGGAGGGCCTTCCTACGAGCAGTACTTC
CASRRAGGPSYEQYF
>TRBJ2-3|TRBV29-1|14|NA|NA
TGCAGCGTTGCTCTAGCAGGTCCCACAGATACGCAGTATTTT
CSVALAGPTDTQYF
>TRBJ2-5|TRBV9|16|NA|NA
TGTGCCAGCAGCGCCACACTAGGCACCAATCAAGAGACCCAGTACTTC
CASSATLGTNQETQYF
>TRBJ2-7|TRBV19|13|NA|NA
TGTGCCAGTAGTATAGCGACCCTTTACGAGCAGTACTTC
CASSIATLYEQYF
>TRBJ2-1|TRBV7-9|17|NA|TRBD2
TGTGCCAGCAGCTTAGAGGGAACTAGCGGGAATCGGAATGAGCAGTTCTTC
CASSLEGTSGNRNEQFF
>TRBJ2-2|TRBV27|17|NA|NA
TGTGCCAGCAGTCCCTCTTTGGGACATCTGAACACCGGGGAGCTGTTTTTT
CASSPSLGHLNTGELFF
>TRBJ2-7|TRBV6-5|13|NA|TRBD1
TGTGCCAGCAGTCTGTACAGGGGTGGCGAGCAGTACTTC
CASSLYRGGEQYF
>TRBJ1-4|TRBV7-3|15|once|NA
TGTGCCAGCAGCTTAAGCGGTGCAACTAATGAAAAACTGTTTTTT
CASSLSGATNEKLFF
>TRBJ1-3|TRBV27|14|NA|NA
TGTGCCAGCAGTTTCATATGGGGCGCGGACACCATATATTTT
CASSFIWGADTIYF
>TRBJ2-7|TRBV7-8|14|NA|NA
TGTGCCAGCAGCCAACGGACCGTTACCTACGAGCAGTACTTC
CASSQRTVTYEQYF
>TRBJ2-7|TRBV7-9|15|NA|NA
TGTGCCAGCAGCCCCCAGGGGGGTGTGGGCTACGAGCAGTACTTC
CASSPQGGVGYEQYF
>TRBJ1-1|TRBV28|13|NA|NA
TGTGCCAGCAGTTATACATTGGACACTGAAGCTTTCTTT
CASSYTLDTEAFF
>TRBJ2-7|TRBV28|17|once|TRBD2
TGTGCCAGCAGTTCCCCCGTACTAGCGGGAGGTTCCTACGAGCAGTACTTC
CASSSPVLAGGSYEQYF
>TRBJ2-5|TRBV7-9|19|NA|TRBD2
TGTGCCAGCAGCTATACCGGGACTAGCGGGAGGGCCAGTAGGGAGACCCAGTACTTC
CASSYTGTSGRASRETQYF
>TRBJ2-1|TRBV28|14|NA|NA
TGTGCCAGCAGTTTTGGGCTAGCAGGGTTCGAGCAGTTCTTC
CASSFGLAGFEQFF
>TRBJ1-1|TRBV5-6|14|NA|NA
TGTGCCAGCAGCTTGGTCGACAGGAACACTGAAGCTTTCTTT
CASSLVDRNTEAFF
>TRBJ2-6|TRBV6-1|13|NA|NA
TGTGCCAGTTTATTCTCTGGGGCCAACGTCCTGACTTTC
CASLFSGANVLTF
>TRBJ1-5|TRBV7-9|13|NA|NA
TGTGCCAGCAGCTTAATGTTCAATCAGCCCCAGCATTTT
CASSLMFNQPQHF
>TRBJ2-7|TRBV7-8|13|NA|NA
TGTGCCAGCAGCTTCTTCCGGATCAGCGAGCAGTACTTC
CASSFFRISEQYF
>TRBJ2-7|TRBV5-1|14|NA|NA
TGCGCCAGCAGCCAGGAGGGGGCGCTGGGCGAGCAGTACTTC
CASSQEGALGEQYF
>TRBJ1-1|TRBV15|16|NA|NA
TGTGCCACCAGCAGAGTTAGGGCAGGGCCCAACACTGAAGCTTTCTTT
CATSRVRAGPNTEAFF